One and the same sample provided the 29 T cell receptor beta chains below, sequenced in a study of control samples from healthy donors and cancer patients. Libraries were prepared by immunoSEQ multiplex PCR; TCRdb keeps only in-frame clonotypes and omits some of them. The sample consists of 120,000 or so clones, roughly 90% of them appearing once. The sequenced sample consisted of blood. The receptors stem from a man between 18 and 29 years old in good health.

This clone was detected a few times. V and J are TRBV18 and TRBJ2-4; TRBD1 agrees at 9 bases. Germline V lookup: CDR1 KGHSH, CDR2 LQKENI. The length of the CDR3 is 16 residues. Trimming took 2 bases from V and 3 from J; bases not matched to a gene: 5. The CDR3 sequence is CASSPGQGFLKNIQYF. CDR3 DNA: TGTGCCAGCTCACCAGGACAGGGGTTTCTCAAAAACATTCAGTACTTC.

This clone has only one observation. V usage is TRBV5-4 and J usage is TRBJ2-3; 7 positions match TRBD2. CDR1 and CDR2 from the germline V gene are SGHNT and YYREEE (reference sequence). The CDR3 contains 16 residues. With 2 bases clipped from V and 0 bases from J, the junction kept 6 bases outside the gene matches. The CDR3 region is CASSFRERGSTDTQYF. DNA of the CDR3: TGTGCCAGCAGCTTTAGGGAGCGGGGTAGCACAGATACGCAGTATTTT.

V and J are TRBV19 and TRBJ1-5; D not resolved. There are 13 residues in the CDR3. V was shortened by 5 bases and J by 4 bases, with 9 bases between the two germline ends. Germline CDR1 reads LNHDA; CDR2 reads SQIVND (reference sequence). The CDR3 DNA reads TGTGCCAGTAGTCTGGGTAATAATCAGCCCCAGCATTTT. This gives the protein CASSLGNNQPQHF. The variable domain in full, completed from reference TRBV19 and TRBJ1-5, reads DGGITQSPKYLFRKEGQNVTLSCEQNLNHDAMYWYRQDPGQGLRLIYYSQIVNDFQKGDIAEGYSVSREKKESFPLTVTSAQKNPTAFYLCASSLGNNQPQHFGDGTRLSIL.

The rearrangement uses TRBV7-7 and TRBJ2-7; 9 nucleotides match TRBD1. The V gene's germline CDR1 is SSHAT and CDR2 FNYEAQ (reference sequence). V lost 2 bases, J lost 5 bases, and 1 base stayed unmatched. The CDR3 is made up of 13 amino acids. CDR3 DNA sequence: TGTGCCAGCAGCTTAAGGGACAGGGACGAGCAGTACTTC. Protein sequence: CASSLRDRDEQYF. Together with reference TRBV7-7 and TRBJ2-7, the CDR3 gives the full variable domain: GAGVSQSPRYKVTKRGQDVTLRCDPISSHATLYWYQQALGQGPEFLTYFNYEAQPDKSGLPSDRFSAERPEGSISTLTIQRTEQRDSAMYRCASSLRDRDEQYFGPGTRLTVT.

The chain has TRBV27 and TRBJ2-5, with 9 nucleotides matching TRBD2. The CDR3 is 16 residues long. Germline V gene lookup returns CDR1 MNHEY and CDR2 SMNVEV (reference sequence). Trimming at V came to 1 base and at J to 5 bases, leaving 8 bases not matched to a gene. As DNA, the CDR3 is TGTGCCAGCAGTTTATTAGCGGGGGTAACTGGGGAGACCCAGTACTTC. The encoded protein is CASSLLAGVTGETQYF.

The chain combines TRBV7-9 with TRBJ1-2; TRBD1 is a possible D gene (5 bases). The CDR3 is made up of 16 amino acids. From germline, CDR1 is SEHNR and CDR2 FQNEAQ (reference sequence). The V gene lost 4 bases and the J gene lost 5 bases, with 20 bases spanning the gap. This CDR3 is CASSSEEAGTQYGYTF. In nucleotides, the CDR3 is TGTGCCAGCAGCTCCGAAGAGGCCGGGACGCAATATGGCTACACCTTC.

A note on this clone: A junction end diverges from the germline sequence, so it may reflect a read error. The chain employs TRBV19 and TRBJ2-2; 8 nucleotides line up with TRBD2. Looked up from germline, CDR1 is LNHDA and CDR2 is SQIVND (reference sequence). The CDR3 has 13 residues. The CDR3 spells CSAGVGNTGELFF. DNA for the CDR3: TGCTCAGCGGGAGTTGGGAACACCGGGGAGCTGTTTTTT.

Here the CDR3 DNA reads TGTGCCAGCAGCTTAGAATCCTGGACAGCGAACACCGGGGAGCTGTTTTTT. Amino acid sequence: CASSLESWTANTGELFF. The J gene is TRBJ2-2, the V gene TRBV7-9, with TRBD1 as a possible D gene (6 bases). Germline V gene data show CDR1 as SEHNR and CDR2 as FQNEAQ (reference sequence). V lost 1 base to trimming and J lost 0 bases, with 12 bases between them. The CDR3 spans 17 residues.

V gene TRBV25-1 combines with J gene TRBJ2-5; D is unresolved. The CDR3 sequence is 12 residues long. In germline, CDR1 is MGHDK, CDR2 SYGVNS. Trimming cost V 4 bases and J 2 bases, with 5 bases left between them. CDR3 DNA: TGTGCCAGCAGTGGGGCACAAGAGACCCAGTACTTC. It encodes CASSGAQETQYF.

The J gene is TRBJ2-2, the V gene TRBV9; the D gene is possibly TRBD1 (5 bases). V lost 4 bases and J lost 4, with 11 bases in between. The CDR3 runs 14 residues. From germline, CDR1 is SGDLS and CDR2 YYNGEE. The CDR3 DNA follows: TGTGCCAGCAGCAGCCGACAGACCACCGGGGAGCTGTTTTTT. Residues: CASSSRQTTGELFF.

A word on this clone: The junction departs from the called germline gene at one end, perhaps through a read error. CDR3 in DNA: TGTGCCAGCAGCCAAGTAGGGAATGGGCAGTTCTTC. It codes for CASSQVGNGQFF. The chain employs TRBV14 and TRBJ2-1; no clear D gene. The germline CDR1 and CDR2 sequences are SGHDN and FVKESK. The CDR3 sequence is 12 residues long.

V usage is TRBV28 and J usage is TRBJ1-3; 8 bases agree with TRBD1. Germline V gene sequence: CDR1 MDHEN, CDR2 SYDVKM. Trimming took 2 bases from V and 2 from J; bases not matched to a gene: 5. CDR3 size: 16 residues. The CDR3 region is CASSLPGGNPGNTIYF. The CDR3 DNA follows: TGTGCCAGCAGTTTACCAGGGGGCAATCCTGGAAACACCATATATTTT.

This chain uses TRBV10-3 with TRBJ1-2; 7 bases are a match to TRBD1. The V gene end was trimmed by 3 bases and the J gene end by 1 base; junction bases not matched to a gene: 5. In germline, CDR1 is ENHRY, CDR2 SYGVKD. CDR3 length equals 15 residues. The CDR3 here is CAISDPGTVNYGYTF. CDR3 DNA: TGTGCCATCAGTGACCCTGGGACAGTTAACTATGGCTACACCTTC.

The J gene is TRBJ2-2, the V gene TRBV6-5; D unresolved. Trimming stripped 2 bases from V and 0 bases from J, with 7 bases between. Per germline, CDR1 MNHEY and CDR2 SVGAGI. The CDR3 extends over 15 amino acids. CDR3 residues: CASSYGPANTGELFF. The CDR3 region has the DNA TGTGCCAGCAGTTACGGTCCGGCGAACACCGGGGAGCTGTTTTTT.

The chain has TRBV10-3 and TRBJ2-7; 8 bases are shared with TRBD2. V lost 6 bases, J lost 0 bases, and 4 bases stayed unmatched. Germline loops: CDR1 ENHRY, CDR2 SYGVKD. The CDR3 is 14 amino acids. The CDR3 here is CAISNSGASYEQYV. For the CDR3, the DNA is TGTGCCATCAGCAATAGCGGGGCCTCCTACGAGCAGTACGTC.

The chain couples TRBV18 to TRBJ2-7, with 7 bases identical to TRBD1. This CDR3 contains 14 residues. Unmatched junction bases numbered 6, after V lost 6 bases and J lost 1 base. CDR1 is KGHSH, CDR2 LQKENI, per germline. The CDR3 sequence: CASSPGQESYEQYF. As DNA, the CDR3 is TGTGCCAGCTCGCCCGGACAGGAGTCCTACGAGCAGTACTTC. Variable domain in full (rest from reference TRBV18 and TRBJ2-7): NAGVMQNPRHLVRRRGQEARLRCSPMKGHSHVYWYRQLPEEGLKFMVYLQKENIIDESGMPKERFSAEFPKEGPSILRIQQVVRGDSAAYFCASSPGQESYEQYFGPGTRLTVT.

The CDR3 nucleotides are TGTGCCAGCAGTGGGTGGAGCGGGGCGAACACCGGGGAGCTGTTTTTT. Its translation is CASSGWSGANTGELFF. The chain is built from TRBV2 and TRBJ2-2; 7 bases line up with TRBD2. J lost 0 bases, V lost 4 bases, and 5 bases had no gene match. Germline values: CDR1 SNHLY, CDR2 FYNNEI. The CDR3 is made up of 16 amino acids.

The V gene is TRBV30, the J gene TRBJ1-2; D unclear. Germline CDR1 GTSNPN, CDR2 SVGIG (reference sequence). The CDR3 is made up of 14 amino acids. The V end lost 0 bases, the J end lost 6 bases, and 14 bases lay between the germline ends. CDR3 coding DNA: TGTGCCTGGAGTGTAATCCCGTCGGCCGATGGCTACACCTTC. Its translation is CAWSVIPSADGYTF.

CDR3 protein: CASSRNRGHSYNEQFF. CDR3 coding DNA: TGTGCCAGCAGCCGTAACAGGGGACACTCCTACAATGAGCAGTTCTTC. The gene calls are TRBV7-9 and TRBJ2-1; 7 nucleotides agree with TRBD1. V lost 5 bases, J lost 0 bases, and 7 bases stayed unmatched. The germline CDR1 and CDR2 sequences are SEHNR and FQNEAQ (reference sequence). The CDR3 consists of 16 residues. Combining the CDR3 with reference TRBV7-9 and TRBJ2-1 gives the whole variable domain DTGVSQNPRHKITKRGQNVTFRCDPISEHNRLYWYRQTLGQGPEFLTYFQNEAQLEKSRLLSDRFSAERPKGSFSTLEIQRTEQGDSAMYLCASSRNRGHSYNEQFFGPGTRLTVL.

The count of this clone is one. The gene calls are TRBV6-6 and TRBJ1-1; weak D call: TRBD1 (5 bases). CDR1 and CDR2 from the germline V gene are MNHNY and SVGAGI (reference sequence). This CDR3 has 15 amino acids. Trimming shortened V by 1 base and J by 4 bases, and 13 bases separated the two germline ends. CDR3 nucleotides: TGTGCCAGCAGTTACTTGGACCGGGGCGGCACTGAAGCTTTCTTT. Encoded protein: CASSYLDRGGTEAFF.

The genes are TRBV19 and TRBJ1-2; no firm D call. With 7 bases removed from V and 7 bases from J, the gap between germline ends came to 16 bases. The CDR3 contains 13 residues. Per germline, CDR1 LNHDA and CDR2 SQIVND (reference sequence). CDR3 DNA sequence: TGTGCCAGTAAGTGGAGCAGCGGGCCTGGCTACACCTTC. It translates to CASKWSSGPGYTF.

The V and J genes are TRBV30 and TRBJ1-4, with a possible D match to TRBD1 (5 bases). The CDR3 length is 14 residues. Trimming took 4 bases from V and 7 from J, leaving 16 bases between them. CDR1 and CDR2 (germline): GTSNPN, SVGIG (reference sequence). This CDR3 reads CAWNRRGRFEKLFF. In nucleotides, the CDR3 is TGTGCCTGGAATCGACGGGGCCGTTTTGAAAAACTGTTTTTT. The entire variable domain, with the rest obtained from reference TRBV30 and TRBJ1-4, is as follows: SQTIHQWPATLVQPVGSPLSLECTVEGTSNPNLYWYRQAAGRGLQLLFYSVGIGQISSEVPQNLSASRPQDRQFILSSKKLLLSDSGFYLCAWNRRGRFEKLFFGSGTQLSVL.

The CDR3 DNA reads TGTGCCAGCAGCCGGGACAGTCCAAATGAAAAACTGTTTTTT. It yields the protein CASSRDSPNEKLFF. V gene TRBV3-1 (or the pseudogene TRBV3-2) combines with J gene TRBJ1-4; 7 bases fit TRBD1. In germline, CDR1 is LGHDT, CDR2 YNNKEL (reference sequence). The CDR3 extends over 14 amino acids. J was trimmed by 5 bases and V by 4 bases; bases with no gene match: 4.

CDR3 in amino acids: CASDNRGKGDNEQFF. As DNA, the CDR3 is TGTGCCAGCGATAACAGGGGTAAGGGGGACAATGAGCAGTTCTTC. The chain recombines TRBV2 with TRBJ2-1, with TRBD1 matching over 7 bases. Germline-derived CDR1 and CDR2 are SNHLY and FYNNEI. The length of the CDR3 is 15 residues. Trimming cost V 8 bases and J 5 bases; bases outside gene matches: 12. Filled out from reference TRBV2 and TRBJ2-1, the complete variable domain reads EPEVTQTPSHQVTQMGQEVILRCVPISNHLYFYWYRQILGQKVEFLVSFYNNEISEKSEIFDDQFSVERPDGSNFTLKIRSTKLEDSAMYFCASDNRGKGDNEQFFGPGTRLTVL.

V gene TRBV24-1 combines with J gene TRBJ2-1; D is unclear. The CDR3 is made up of 12 amino acids. The germline V gene encodes CDR1 KGHDR and CDR2 SFDVKD. V was clipped by 1 base and J by 4 bases, with 1 base between them. CDR3 DNA: TGTGCCACCAGTGATTTTTACAATGAGCAGTTCTTC. Its translation: CATSDFYNEQFF.

This chain's CDR3 is CASSPHDLGGGRNTIYF. For the CDR3, the DNA is TGTGCCAGCAGTCCCCACGACTTAGGGGGGGGACGGAACACCATATATTTT. This chain connects TRBV28 to TRBJ1-3, with D perhaps TRBD1 (6 bases). This CDR3 spans 17 amino acids. V dropped 5 bases and J dropped 7 bases, with 24 bases sitting between them. Germline V gene sequence: CDR1 MDHEN, CDR2 SYDVKM.

The chain combines TRBV7-2 with TRBJ1-1; perhaps TRBD1 as D (5 bases). The V end was cut by 2 bases, the J end by 4 bases, with 8 bases between. Germline-derived CDR1 and CDR2 are SGHTA and FQGNSA. The CDR3 is 13 amino acids. CDR3 amino acids: CASSLRGGTEAFF. Here the CDR3 DNA reads TGTGCCAGCAGCTTAAGGGGAGGCACTGAAGCTTTCTTT.

The genes are TRBV24-1 and TRBJ2-5, with TRBD1 as a possible D gene (6 bases). The CDR3 loop spans 15 amino acids. With 2 bases removed from V and 2 bases from J, the gap between germline ends came to 11 bases. Germline V gene lookup returns CDR1 KGHDR and CDR2 SFDVKD. CDR3 protein: CATSDSAGVQETQYF. In nucleotides, the CDR3 is TGTGCCACCAGTGATTCAGCAGGGGTGCAAGAGACCCAGTACTTC.

This sequence joins TRBV28 and TRBJ2-7; a possible D gene is TRBD1 (6 bases). The ends were cut back, 3 bases at V and 3 bases at J, with 9 bases in the middle. The CDR3 length is 13 residues. CDR1 is MDHEN, CDR2 SYDVKM, per germline. CDR3 region: CASSFQGSYEQYV. The CDR3 coding sequence is TGTGCCAGCAGTTTTCAGGGGAGCTACGAGCAGTACGTC.